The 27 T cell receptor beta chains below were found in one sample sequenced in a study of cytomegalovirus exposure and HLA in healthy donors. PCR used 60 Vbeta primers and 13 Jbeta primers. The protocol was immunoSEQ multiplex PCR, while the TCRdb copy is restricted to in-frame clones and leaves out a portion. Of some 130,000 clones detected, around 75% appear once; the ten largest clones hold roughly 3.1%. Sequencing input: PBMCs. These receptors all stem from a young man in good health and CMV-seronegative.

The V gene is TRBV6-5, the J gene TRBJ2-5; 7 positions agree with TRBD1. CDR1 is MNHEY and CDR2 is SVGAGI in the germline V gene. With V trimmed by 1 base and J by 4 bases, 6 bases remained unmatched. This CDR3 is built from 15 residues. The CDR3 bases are TGTGCCAGCAGTTACTTACGACAGGGCGCAGAGACCCAGTACTTC. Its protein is CASSYLRQGAETQYF.

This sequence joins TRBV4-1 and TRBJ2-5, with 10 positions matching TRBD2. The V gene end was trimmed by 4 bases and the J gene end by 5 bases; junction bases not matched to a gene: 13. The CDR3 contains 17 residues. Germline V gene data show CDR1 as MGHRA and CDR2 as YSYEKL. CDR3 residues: CASSLSPLAGARETQYF. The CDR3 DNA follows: TGCGCCAGCAGCCTGTCACCCCTAGCGGGGGCTCGGGAGACCCAGTACTTC.

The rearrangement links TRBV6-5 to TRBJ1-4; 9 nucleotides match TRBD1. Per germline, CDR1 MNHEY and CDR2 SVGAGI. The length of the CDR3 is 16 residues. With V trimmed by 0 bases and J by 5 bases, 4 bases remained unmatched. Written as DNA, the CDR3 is TGTGCCAGCAGTTACTCGCCGGGACAGGGAAATGAAAAACTGTTTTTT. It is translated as CASSYSPGQGNEKLFF.

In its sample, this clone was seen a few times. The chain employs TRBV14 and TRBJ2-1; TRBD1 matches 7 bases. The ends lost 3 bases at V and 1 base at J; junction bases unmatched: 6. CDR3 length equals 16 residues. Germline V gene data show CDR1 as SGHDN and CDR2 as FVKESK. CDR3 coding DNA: TGTGCCAGCAGCCAGGTAACAGGGGCGTCCTACAATGAGCAGTTCTTC. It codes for CASSQVTGASYNEQFF.

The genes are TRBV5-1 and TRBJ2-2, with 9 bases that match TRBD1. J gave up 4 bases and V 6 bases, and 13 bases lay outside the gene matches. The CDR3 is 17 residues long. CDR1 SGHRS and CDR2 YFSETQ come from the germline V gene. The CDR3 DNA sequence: TGCGCCAGCACCAACCATCAAACAGGGGGCGTCACCGGGGAGCTGTTTTTT. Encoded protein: CASTNHQTGGVTGELFF. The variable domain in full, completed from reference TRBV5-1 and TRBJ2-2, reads KAGVTQTPRYLIKTRGQQVTLSCSPISGHRSVSWYQQTPGQGLQFLFEYFSETQRNKGNFPGRFSGRQFSNSRSEMNVSTLELGDSALYLCASTNHQTGGVTGELFFGEGSRLTVL.

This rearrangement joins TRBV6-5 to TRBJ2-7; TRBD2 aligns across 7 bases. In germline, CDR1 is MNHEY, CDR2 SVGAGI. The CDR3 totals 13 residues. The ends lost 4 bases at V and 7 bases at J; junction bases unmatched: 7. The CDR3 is CASSWGGEREQYF. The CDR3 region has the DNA TGTGCCAGCAGTTGGGGAGGGGAGAGGGAGCAGTACTTC.

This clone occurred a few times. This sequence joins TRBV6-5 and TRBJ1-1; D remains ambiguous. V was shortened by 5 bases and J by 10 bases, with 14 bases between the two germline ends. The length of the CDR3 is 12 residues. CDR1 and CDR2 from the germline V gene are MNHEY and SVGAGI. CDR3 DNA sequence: TGTGCCAGCAGTGAGGGTGAATTGGGAGCTTTCTTT. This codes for CASSEGELGAFF.

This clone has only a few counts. The CDR3 sequence is CASSLGLAGGNTDTQYF. In DNA form, the CDR3 reads TGTGCCAGCAGCTTAGGGCTAGCGGGGGGAAACACAGATACGCAGTATTTT. The rearrangement links TRBV13 to TRBJ2-3; 11 bases are a match to TRBD2. Losses at the gene ends were 0 bases for V and 2 bases for J; bases not matched to a gene: 4. The CDR3 extends over 17 amino acids. CDR1 and CDR2 (germline): PRHDT, FYEKMQ (reference sequence). Looking up the rest from reference TRBV13 and TRBJ2-3 gives the full variable domain: AAGVIQSPRHLIKEKRETATLKCYPIPRHDTVYWYQQGPGQDPQFLISFYEKMQSDKGSIPDRFSAQQFSDYHSELNMSSLELGDSALYFCASSLGLAGGNTDTQYFGPGTRLTVL.

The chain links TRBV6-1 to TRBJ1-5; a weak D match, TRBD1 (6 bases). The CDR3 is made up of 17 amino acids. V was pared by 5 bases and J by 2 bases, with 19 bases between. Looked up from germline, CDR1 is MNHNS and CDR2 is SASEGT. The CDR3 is CASSKGNTGLRNQPQHF. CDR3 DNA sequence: TGTGCCAGCAGTAAAGGGAACACAGGGCTGCGCAATCAGCCCCAGCATTTT.

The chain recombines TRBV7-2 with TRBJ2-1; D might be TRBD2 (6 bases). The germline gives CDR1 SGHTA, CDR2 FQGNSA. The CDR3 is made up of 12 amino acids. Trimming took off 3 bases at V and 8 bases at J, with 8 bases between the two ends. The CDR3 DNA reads TGTGCCAGCAGCTTGTGGGGGGATGAGCAGTTCTTC. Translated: CASSLWGDEQFF.

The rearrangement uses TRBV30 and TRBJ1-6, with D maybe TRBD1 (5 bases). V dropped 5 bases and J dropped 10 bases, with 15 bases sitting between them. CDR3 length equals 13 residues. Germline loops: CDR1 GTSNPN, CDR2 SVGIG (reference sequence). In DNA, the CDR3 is TGTGCCTGGTCGTCAGGGATGGGGTCACCCCTCCACTTT. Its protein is CAWSSGMGSPLHF.

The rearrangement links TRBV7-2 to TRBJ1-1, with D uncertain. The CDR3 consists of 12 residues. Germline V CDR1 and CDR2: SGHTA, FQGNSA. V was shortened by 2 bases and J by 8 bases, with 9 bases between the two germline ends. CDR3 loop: CASSLSPGEAFF. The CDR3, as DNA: TGTGCCAGCAGCTTATCCCCAGGAGAAGCTTTCTTT.

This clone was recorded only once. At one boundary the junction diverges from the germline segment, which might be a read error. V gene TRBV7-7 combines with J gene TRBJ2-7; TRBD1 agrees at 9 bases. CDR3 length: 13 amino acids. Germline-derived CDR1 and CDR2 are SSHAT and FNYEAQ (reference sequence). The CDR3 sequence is CASSSDRGNEQYF. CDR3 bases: TGTGCTAGCAGCTCGGACAGGGGTAACGAGCAGTACTTC.

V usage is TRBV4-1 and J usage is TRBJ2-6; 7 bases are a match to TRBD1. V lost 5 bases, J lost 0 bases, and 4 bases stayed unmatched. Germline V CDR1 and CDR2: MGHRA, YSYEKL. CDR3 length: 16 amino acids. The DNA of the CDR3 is TGCGCCAGCAGCTGGGACAGCTCCTCTGGGGCCAACGTCCTGACTTTC. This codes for CASSWDSSSGANVLTF.

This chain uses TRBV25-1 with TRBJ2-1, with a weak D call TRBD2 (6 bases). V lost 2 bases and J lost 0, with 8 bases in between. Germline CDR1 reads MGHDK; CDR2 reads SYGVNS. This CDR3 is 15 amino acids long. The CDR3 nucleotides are TGTGCCAGCAGTGAAGGGGGGAGCTCCTACAATGAGCAGTTCTTC. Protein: CASSEGGSSYNEQFF.

The CDR3 loop is CASSLFVGQIVNEQYF. In DNA form, the CDR3 reads TGTGCCAGCAGTTTGTTCGTCGGACAGATAGTAAACGAGCAGTACTTC. The J gene is TRBJ2-7, the V gene TRBV27, with D perhaps matching TRBD1 (6 bases). V was cut by 3 bases and J by 5 bases, with 20 bases left in between. The CDR3 consists of 16 residues. Looked up from germline, CDR1 is MNHEY and CDR2 is SMNVEV (reference sequence).

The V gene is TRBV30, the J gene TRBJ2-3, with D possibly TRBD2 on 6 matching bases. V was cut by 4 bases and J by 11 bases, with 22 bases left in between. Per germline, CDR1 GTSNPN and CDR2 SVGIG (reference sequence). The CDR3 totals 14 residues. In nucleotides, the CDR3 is TGTGCCTGGACCCTAGGAGGGTGGCGGGGAGGGCAGTATTTT. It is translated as CAWTLGGWRGGQYF.

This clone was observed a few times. CDR3 loop: CAWSVFSPGQRSSTDTQYF. As DNA, the CDR3 is TGTGCCTGGAGTGTATTTTCGCCGGGACAGAGAAGTAGCACAGATACGCAGTATTTT. The chain uses TRBV30 and TRBJ2-3, with 7 bases matching TRBD1. With V trimmed by 0 bases and J by 0 bases, 15 bases remained unmatched. Germline V gene lookup returns CDR1 GTSNPN and CDR2 SVGIG (reference sequence). There are 19 residues in the CDR3.

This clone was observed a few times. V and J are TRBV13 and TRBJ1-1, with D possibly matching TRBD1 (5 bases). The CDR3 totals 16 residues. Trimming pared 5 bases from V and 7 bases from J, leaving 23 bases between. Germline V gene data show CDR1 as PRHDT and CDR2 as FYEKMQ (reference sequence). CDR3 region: CASSLNHRRGEVEAFF. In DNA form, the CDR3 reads TGTGCCAGCAGCCTCAACCACCGACGGGGGGAAGTTGAAGCTTTCTTT.

CDR3 loop: CASSSPGKDSTF. The CDR3 nucleotides read TGTGCCAGCTCCTCGCCCGGGAAGGACTCCACCTTC. The V call is TRBV18, the J call TRBJ1-2; D gene ambiguous. Looked up from germline, CDR1 is KGHSH and CDR2 is LQKENI. This CDR3 spans 12 amino acids. Trimming stripped 6 bases from V and 13 bases from J, with 18 bases between.

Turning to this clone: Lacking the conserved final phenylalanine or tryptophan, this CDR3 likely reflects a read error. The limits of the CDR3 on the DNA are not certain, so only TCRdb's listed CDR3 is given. The CDR3 loop is CASSAHPGGVTTLR. The rearrangement uses TRBV9 and TRBJ1-4; TRBD1, the table's D call, lacks a check against the DNA. The CDR3 is 14 residues long, counting both termini. In germline, CDR1 is SGDLS, CDR2 YYNGEE.

The CDR3 reads CASSIGTSGQETQYF. The CDR3 DNA reads as TGTGCCAGTAGTATCGGGACTAGCGGACAAGAGACCCAGTACTTC. J is TRBJ2-5 and V is TRBV19; 11 bases map to TRBD2. Germline CDR1 and CDR2: LNHDA and SQIVND (reference sequence). Losses at the gene ends were 3 bases for V and 2 bases for J; bases not matched to a gene: 2. This CDR3 spans 15 amino acids.

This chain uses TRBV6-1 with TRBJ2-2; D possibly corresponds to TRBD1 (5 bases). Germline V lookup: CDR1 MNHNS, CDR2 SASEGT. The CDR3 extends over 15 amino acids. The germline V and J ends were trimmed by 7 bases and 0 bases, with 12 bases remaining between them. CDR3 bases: TGTGCCAGCAACAGGAACACAGCGAACACCGGGGAGCTGTTTTTT. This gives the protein CASNRNTANTGELFF.

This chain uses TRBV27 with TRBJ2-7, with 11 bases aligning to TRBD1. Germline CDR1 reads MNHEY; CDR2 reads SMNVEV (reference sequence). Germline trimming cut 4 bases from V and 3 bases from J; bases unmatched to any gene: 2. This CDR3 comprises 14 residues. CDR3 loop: CASSSGTGGYEQYF. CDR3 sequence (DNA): TGTGCCAGCAGTTCAGGGACAGGGGGCTACGAGCAGTACTTC.

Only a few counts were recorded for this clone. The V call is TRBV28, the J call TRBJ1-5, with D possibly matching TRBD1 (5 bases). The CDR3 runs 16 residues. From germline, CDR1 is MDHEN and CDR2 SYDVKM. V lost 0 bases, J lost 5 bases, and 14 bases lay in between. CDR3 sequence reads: CASSLWYTSGDQPQHF. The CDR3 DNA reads TGTGCCAGCAGTTTATGGTACACGTCGGGGGATCAGCCCCAGCATTTT.

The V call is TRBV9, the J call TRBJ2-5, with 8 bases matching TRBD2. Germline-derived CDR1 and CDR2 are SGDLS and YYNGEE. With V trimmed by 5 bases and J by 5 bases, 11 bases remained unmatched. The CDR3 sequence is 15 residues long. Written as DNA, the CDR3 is TGTGCCAGCAGTGAACTAGCGGAATCTGTGGAGACCCAGTACTTC. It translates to CASSELAESVETQYF. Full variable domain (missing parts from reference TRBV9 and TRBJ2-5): DSGVTQTPKHLITATGQRVTLRCSPRSGDLSVYWYQQSLDQGLQFLIQYYNGEERAKGNILERFSAQQFPDLHSELNLSSLELGDSALYFCASSELAESVETQYFGPGTRLLVL.

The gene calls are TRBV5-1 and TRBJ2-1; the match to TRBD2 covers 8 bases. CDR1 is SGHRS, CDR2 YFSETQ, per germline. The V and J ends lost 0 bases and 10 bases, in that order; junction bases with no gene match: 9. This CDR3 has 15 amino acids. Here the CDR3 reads CASSLDVAGPGEQFF. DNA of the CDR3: TGCGCCAGCAGCTTGGACGTAGCGGGGCCCGGGGAGCAGTTCTTC.